The clone carrying this T cell receptor beta chain was seen many times. It was with unique molecular identifiers that the TCRbeta library was prepared. TCRdb reprocessed the PCR reads with MiXCR, giving one entry per CDR3 protein. The repertoire holds about 690,000 distinct CDR3 sequences, 16% seen once, with under 1.2% in the top ten. CDR1 is SGHRS and CDR2 is YFSETQ in the germline V gene. The CDR3 spans 15 residues. V gave up 4 bases and J gave up 3 bases; unmatched junction bases: 4. The data are from a study of T-cell reconstitution after alpha-beta-depleted transplantation in children. This specimen was PBMCs from the stem cell graft donor, taken from the stem cell graft. The V gene is TRBV5-1, the J gene TRBJ2-2; 9 bases line up with TRBD1. This TCR was recovered from a human donor who donated a stem cell graft to a child with acute myeloid leukemia. In DNA form, the CDR3 reads TGCGCCAGCAGCCTGGGACAGGGATACACCGGGGAGCTGTTTTTT. Encoded protein: CASSLGQGYTGELFF.